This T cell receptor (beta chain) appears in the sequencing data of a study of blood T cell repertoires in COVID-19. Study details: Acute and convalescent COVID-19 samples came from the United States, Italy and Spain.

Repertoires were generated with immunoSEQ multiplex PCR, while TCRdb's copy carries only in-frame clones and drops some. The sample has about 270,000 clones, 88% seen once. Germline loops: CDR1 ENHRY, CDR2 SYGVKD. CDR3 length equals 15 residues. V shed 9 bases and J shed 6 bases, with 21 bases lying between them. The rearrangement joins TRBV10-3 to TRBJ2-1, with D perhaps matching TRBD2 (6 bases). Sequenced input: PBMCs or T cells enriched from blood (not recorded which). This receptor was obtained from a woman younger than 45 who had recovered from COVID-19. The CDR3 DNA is TGTGCCATTCGCGGGGTGGGATTTCAGGCCAATGAGCAGTTCTTC. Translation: CAIRGVGFQANEQFF.